A single sample gave rise to the 28 T cell receptor beta chains below, sequenced in a study of blood T cell repertoires in COVID-19. Profiling relied on immunoSEQ multiplex PCR, and the TCRdb table lists in-frame clones only, not all of them. Among about 340,000 clones listed, 85% to 90% were seen once. The sample was peripheral blood. The receptors come from a woman between 70 and 85 years old with COVID-19, enrolled during active disease.

The CDR3 DNA reads TGTGCCAGCGAGCTCGGGGATGAGCAGTTCTTC. Translation: CASELGDEQFF. The genes are TRBV5-6 and TRBJ2-1, with a tentative D call TRBD2 (5 bases). Trimming took 7 bases from V and 8 from J, leaving 10 bases between them. Germline values: CDR1 SGHDT, CDR2 YYEEEE. The CDR3 is 11 amino acids.

The rearrangement uses TRBV2 and TRBJ2-3; 7 nucleotides align to TRBD1. There are 15 residues in the CDR3. Trimming cost V 5 bases and J 4 bases; bases outside gene matches: 9. The germline V gene encodes CDR1 SNHLY and CDR2 FYNNEI. CDR3 nucleotide sequence: TGTGCCAGCAGTTTGACAGGGAAGCGTGCAGATACGCAGTATTTT. Its translation is CASSLTGKRADTQYF.

The chain employs TRBV7-9 and TRBJ1-1; the D is unclear. This CDR3 is built from 14 residues. V was clipped by 3 bases and J by 1 base, with 9 bases between them. Per the germline V gene, CDR1 is SEHNR and CDR2 is FQNEAQ (reference sequence). The CDR3 coding sequence is TGTGCCAGCAGCTTGATAGGAGAGAACACTGAAGCTTTCTTT. This gives the protein CASSLIGENTEAFF.

V and J are TRBV21-1 and TRBJ1-2; TRBD1 is the table's D call and was not checked against the DNA. TRBV21-1 is noted as a pseudogene. The CDR3 totals 16 residues. The CDR3 reads CASSSHRTGENYGYTF. The CDR3 DNA is TGTGCCAGCAGCTCTCACAGGACAGGGGAGAACTATGGCTACACCTTC.

CDR3 in DNA: TGCAGCGCTTCGGACAGGGGCGATCGCACTGAAGCTTTCTTT. This gives the protein CSASDRGDRTEAFF. The chain employs TRBV29-1 and TRBJ1-1, with 9 bases fitting TRBD1. V shed 7 bases and J 4 bases; nucleotides not matched to a gene: 10. The germline CDR1 and CDR2 sequences are SQVTM and ANQGSEA. The CDR3 totals 14 residues.

This sequence joins TRBV3-1 (or the pseudogene TRBV3-2) and TRBJ2-1, with D possibly TRBD1 on 6 matching bases. CDR1 is LGHDT and CDR2 is YNNKEL in the germline V gene (reference sequence). This CDR3 comprises 15 residues. V lost 2 bases and J 13 bases, leaving 21 bases between the germline ends. In DNA, the CDR3 is TGTGCCAGCAGCCAACCTGCCACCGGACAGTTTGGACAGTTCTTC. This gives the protein CASSQPATGQFGQFF.

This clone was counted once. The rearrangement uses TRBV27 and TRBJ2-1, with 8 bases that match TRBD2. Germline CDR1 MNHEY, CDR2 SMNVEV (reference sequence). This CDR3 comprises 15 residues. The J segment lost 4 bases and the V segment lost 3 bases, leaving 5 bases of the junction unmatched. This CDR3 reads CASSFSSGPYNEQFF. CDR3 coding DNA: TGTGCCAGCAGTTTTTCTAGCGGGCCATACAATGAGCAGTTCTTC.

The V gene is TRBV5-1, the J gene TRBJ1-1, with 8 bases that match TRBD1. CDR1 and CDR2 (germline): SGHRS, YFSETQ. V lost 1 base and J lost 5; bases outside the gene matches: 7. CDR3 length: 15 residues. For the CDR3, the DNA is TGCGCCAGCAGCTTGCAGGGGGCGAGTAGGACTGAAGCTTTCTTT. Its protein product is CASSLQGASRTEAFF.

The CDR3, as DNA: TGTGCCAGCAGACTCGCGACGGGAGGCTACACCTTC. Translating it yields CASRLATGGYTF. The chain couples TRBV6-5 to TRBJ1-2, with D unresolved. Looked up from germline, CDR1 is MNHEY and CDR2 is SVGAGI. V was trimmed by 6 bases and J by 8 bases, leaving 13 bases between them. The CDR3 spans 12 residues.

This rearrangement joins TRBV30 to TRBJ1-1; tentatively, D is TRBD1 (6 bases). The CDR3 runs to 14 residues. Trimming took 2 bases from V and 0 from J, leaving 10 bases between them. The germline V gene encodes CDR1 GTSNPN and CDR2 SVGIG (reference sequence). In nucleotides, the CDR3 is TGTGCCTGGAGTTGGGGGCAACTGAACACTGAAGCTTTCTTT. Its protein is CAWSWGQLNTEAFF.

V gene TRBV15 combines with J gene TRBJ1-2, with TRBD1 matching 8 bases. Germline V gene lookup returns CDR1 LNHNV and CDR2 YYDKDF (reference sequence). V dropped 3 bases and J dropped 4; count of bases not matched to a gene: 10. This CDR3 is built from 16 residues. CDR3 DNA: TGTGCCACCAGCAGCGCTAGGGACAGGAGGACCTATGGCTACACCTTC. Protein sequence: CATSSARDRRTYGYTF.

V and J are TRBV28 and TRBJ2-1, with D possibly being TRBD1 (5 bases). Between the trimmed V and J ends, which lost 3 bases and 4 bases, there was a span of 10 bases. The CDR3 loop spans 14 amino acids. Per the germline V gene, CDR1 is MDHEN and CDR2 is SYDVKM. The CDR3 region is CASSLYRFYNEQFF. The CDR3 nucleotides are TGTGCCAGCAGTTTGTACAGGTTTTACAATGAGCAGTTCTTC.

This chain joins TRBV1 and TRBJ1-3; the table's D call of TRBD1 was not tested on the DNA. TRBV1 is designated a pseudogene. This CDR3 has 16 residues. Here the CDR3 reads CTSSQVTQYSGNTIYF. As DNA, the CDR3 is TGCACCAGCAGCCAAGTTACACAGTACTCTGGAAACACCATATATTTT.

This chain joins TRBV19 and TRBJ2-1, with TRBD1 matching over 7 bases. CDR1 LNHDA and CDR2 SQIVND come from the germline V gene (reference sequence). The CDR3 totals 15 residues. The junction had 8 bases not matched to a gene; V was cut back by 7 bases and J by 2 bases. The CDR3, as DNA: TGTGCCAGTACCCCGACAGGGCCCCCCTACAATGAGCAGTTCTTC. Protein: CASTPTGPPYNEQFF.

V is TRBV2 and J is TRBJ2-7, with TRBD2 as a possible D gene (6 bases). The CDR3 totals 13 residues. Deletions cut 10 bases from V and 4 bases from J, with 17 bases between. Germline CDR1 reads SNHLY; CDR2 reads FYNNEI. CDR3 DNA: TGTGCCACCAAAAGGGAGGTTCAGTACGAGCAGTACTTC. Encoded protein: CATKREVQYEQYF.

The gene calls are TRBV9 and TRBJ2-2; D uncertain. CDR1 SGDLS and CDR2 YYNGEE come from the germline V gene. The ends were cut back, 4 bases at V and 6 bases at J, with 7 bases in the middle. The CDR3 runs 12 residues. CDR3 DNA sequence: TGTGCCAGCAGCCCCCACTCCGGGGAGCTGTTTTTT. Its protein is CASSPHSGELFF. Full variable domain (remainder filled in from reference TRBV9 and TRBJ2-2): DSGVTQTPKHLITATGQRVTLRCSPRSGDLSVYWYQQSLDQGLQFLIQYYNGEERAKGNILERFSAQQFPDLHSELNLSSLELGDSALYFCASSPHSGELFFGEGSRLTVL.

V gene TRBV6-4 combines with J gene TRBJ1-5; 7 bases are shared with TRBD1. J gave up 1 base and V 8 bases, and 17 bases lay outside the gene matches. CDR1 is MRHNA and CDR2 is SNTAGT in the germline V gene. This CDR3 is 18 amino acids long. For the CDR3, the DNA is TGTGCCAGCCTGGACGGACAGGAAGATTGGAGAAGCAATCAGCCCCAGCATTTT. It is translated as CASLDGQEDWRSNQPQHF.

The chain combines TRBV19 with TRBJ2-2; TRBD2 is a possible D gene (5 bases). V was trimmed by 3 bases and J by 5 bases, leaving 16 bases between them. The CDR3 has 16 residues. CDR1 and CDR2 from the germline V gene are LNHDA and SQIVND (reference sequence). CDR3: CASSMSRGGSTGELFF. DNA of the CDR3: TGTGCCAGTAGTATGTCGAGAGGAGGTAGTACCGGGGAGCTGTTTTTT.

This chain links TRBV6-5 with TRBJ1-4; 9 positions agree with TRBD1. In germline, CDR1 is MNHEY, CDR2 SVGAGI. This CDR3 has 14 residues. Trimming at V came to 5 bases and at J to 8 bases, leaving 6 bases not matched to a gene. The CDR3 reads CASSPDRGQEKLFF. The DNA of the CDR3 is TGTGCCAGCAGTCCGGACAGGGGCCAAGAAAAACTGTTTTTT.

This clone was recorded once. The CDR3 is CSVGRGGETQYF. CDR3 coding DNA: TGCAGCGTTGGCCGGGGGGGAGAGACCCAGTACTTC. The rearrangement joins TRBV29-1 to TRBJ2-5, with 8 bases lining up with TRBD2. Germline CDR1 reads SQVTM; CDR2 reads ANQGSEA. CDR3 size: 12 residues. The trim removed 4 bases at V and 4 bases at J, leaving 2 bases unmatched.

This chain connects TRBV11-2 to TRBJ2-7; TRBD2 is a possible D gene (6 bases). Germline V gene sequence: CDR1 SGHAT, CDR2 FQNNGV. The CDR3 extends over 15 amino acids. The V end lost 5 bases, the J end lost 3 bases, and 17 bases lay between the germline ends. DNA for the CDR3: TGTGCCAGCAGCCGCGCGGGACTCCTTCTCTACGAGCAGTACTTC. This codes for CASSRAGLLLYEQYF.

The chain's CDR3 is CASSLLEPNTEAFF. The DNA for the CDR3 is TGTGCCAGCAGCTTGCTTGAGCCGAACACTGAAGCTTTCTTT. V and J are TRBV5-6 and TRBJ1-1; D call uncertain. Germline V gene sequence: CDR1 SGHDT, CDR2 YYEEEE. This CDR3 contains 14 residues. Trimming stripped 1 base from V and 1 base from J, with 8 bases between.

The V gene is TRBV4-2, the J gene TRBJ2-7; 8 positions match TRBD2. The J segment lost 4 bases and the V segment lost 4 bases, leaving 6 bases of the junction unmatched. The germline CDR1 and CDR2 sequences are LGHNA and YNFKEQ. The length of the CDR3 is 14 residues. The CDR3 nucleotides read TGTGCCAGCAGCCCCCGGGGGGGTCCTTACGAGCAGTACTTC. This translates into CASSPRGGPYEQYF.

The chain joins TRBV19 to TRBJ1-6; unclear D gene. The CDR3 totals 14 residues. CDR1 and CDR2 (germline): LNHDA, SQIVND (reference sequence). V was pared by 3 bases and J by 10 bases, with 13 bases between. The CDR3 nucleotides read TGTGCCAGTAGTATTCTTGCAGGAACCTCACCCCTCCACTTT. Its protein product is CASSILAGTSPLHF. Looking up the rest from reference TRBV19 and TRBJ1-6 gives the full variable domain: DGGITQSPKYLFRKEGQNVTLSCEQNLNHDAMYWYRQDPGQGLRLIYYSQIVNDFQKGDIAEGYSVSREKKESFPLTVTSAQKNPTAFYLCASSILAGTSPLHFGNGTRLTVT.

This clone occurred once. The gene calls are TRBV10-2 and TRBJ2-3; 16 nucleotides match TRBD2. The CDR3 is 17 amino acids. Germline CDR1 and CDR2: WSHSY and SAAADI. With 6 bases clipped from V and 0 bases from J, the junction kept 3 bases outside the gene matches. CDR3 in amino acids: CASRGLAGGPSTDTQYF. DNA for the CDR3: TGCGCCAGCAGGGGACTAGCGGGGGGGCCTAGCACAGATACGCAGTATTTT.

This chain connects TRBV5-1 to TRBJ1-3; D not certain. This CDR3 comprises 13 residues. Germline assignment: CDR1 SGHRS and CDR2 YFSETQ. The V gene lost 0 bases and the J gene lost 10 bases, with 11 bases spanning the gap. For the CDR3, the DNA is TGCGCCAGCAGCTTGGGGGCAGTCGAAACCATATATTTT. Protein product: CASSLGAVETIYF.

J is TRBJ1-2 and V is TRBV7-9; TRBD1 is a possible D gene (6 bases). V dropped 6 bases and J dropped 7 bases, with 18 bases sitting between them. CDR3 length: 14 amino acids. CDR1 is SEHNR and CDR2 is FQNEAQ in the germline V gene (reference sequence). The CDR3 loop is CASSPAGVVVGYTF. DNA of the CDR3: TGTGCCAGCAGTCCAGCAGGGGTCGTGGTTGGCTACACCTTC. The complete variable domain, with remaining parts taken from reference TRBV7-9 and TRBJ1-2, reads DTGVSQNPRHKITKRGQNVTFRCDPISEHNRLYWYRQTLGQGPEFLTYFQNEAQLEKSRLLSDRFSAERPKGSFSTLEIQRTEQGDSAMYLCASSPAGVVVGYTFGSGTRLTVV.

The CDR3 nucleotides read TGTGCCAGCAGCCATTTGGTTTGGTCCGGGGGAAACATTCAGTACTTC. This translates into CASSHLVWSGGNIQYF. The chain carries TRBV3-1 (or the pseudogene TRBV3-2) and TRBJ2-4; weak D call: TRBD2 (6 bases). From germline, CDR1 is LGHDT and CDR2 YNNKEL (reference sequence). The CDR3 contains 16 residues. V was shortened by 3 bases and J by 6 bases, with 18 bases between the two germline ends.